This TCR beta chain was sequenced in a study of blood T cell repertoires in COVID-19. Across the study: The United States, Italy and Spain were the sources of the acute and convalescent COVID-19 samples.

Some clones are missing from TCRdb's copy, which holds only in-frame ones; the method was immunoSEQ multiplex PCR. The table records around 32,000 clones, approximately 83% of them present only once. The germline CDR1 and CDR2 sequences are LGHDT and YNNKEL (reference sequence). V lost 1 base and J lost 7, with 17 bases in between. The CDR3 sequence is 15 residues long. Material: peripheral blood. The receptor was derived from a woman of 80 years or more with active or convalescent COVID-19. The V gene is TRBV3-1 (or the pseudogene TRBV3-2), the J gene TRBJ2-7; a weak D match, TRBD2 (6 bases). The CDR3 DNA sequence: TGTGCCAGCAGCCAAGTTTCCCGCGGGGTGGGTGAGCAGTACTTC. Its protein product is CASSQVSRGVGEQYF.